This TCR beta chain was sequenced in a study of T cell repertoires in cytomegalovirus infection. On the study more broadly: Peptides in the study included HLA-C-restricted and HLA-B-restricted CMV epitopes. The public TCR beta signatures pointed to both CMV infection and matching HLA type. The study's findings and limits: Of the TCR beta families, the public ones yielded a cumulative frequency that identified carriers of CMV plus the relevant HLA. Dominating the ex vivo response were TCR beta clonotypes that were CMV-specific and HLA-C-restricted.

TCRdb re-analysed the reads in MiXCR, keeping a single row per CDR3 protein. The sample includes fewer than 850,000 distinct CDR3 sequences, about 28% of them seen just once. The CDR3 is 13 residues long. V lost 1 base and J lost 0, with 7 bases in between. CDR1 DFQATT and CDR2 SNEGSKA come from the germline V gene (reference sequence). To note about this clonotype: Its antigen is not identified.

The material sequenced was cultured CD8+ T cells from PBMCs, taken from culture after CMV antigen stimulation. This chain links TRBV20-1 with TRBJ2-7; the D call may be TRBD1 or TRBD2 (5 bases each). The TCR sequence derives from a human donor in good health (CMV status not recorded). Some clones in this sample may be carry-over from other donors' samples. The CDR3 loop reads CSARAGTSYEQYF. In DNA, the CDR3 is TGCAGTGCTAGAGCCGGGACCTCCTACGAGCAGTACTTC.